The rows below give T cell receptor beta chains drawn from one sample of a study of T cell changes during pregnancy in multiple sclerosis. Profiled with immunoSEQ multiplex PCR; TCRdb holds only in-frame clones, not every one. The sample carries approximately 110,000 clones, more than 85% recorded once. This specimen was peripheral blood, taken after pregnancy. These receptors were collected from a female donor with multiple sclerosis, enrolled in a pregnancy study. Each CDR3 is given with its conserved first and last residue.

v_call cdr3_aa
TRBV5-1 CASSFEGAGELFF
TRBV30 CAWSLGGANGNTEAFF
TRBV5-4 CARSYPDRNYGYTF
TRBV6-1 CASSWGQGHYEQYF
TRBV11-2 CASSLEGQGQRETQYF
TRBV29-1 CSVEDVTGSVYGYTF
TRBV14 CASSLRTGGIYEQYF
TRBV12-1 CASSFSCDGERLDTQYF
TRBV9 CASSPRRQGVAEAFF
TRBV7-9 CASSPPTSGPPGELFF
TRBV6-4 CASSIQGAEEYF
TRBV2 CASSESSGGTDTQYF
TRBV19 CASLAVPRNRPNYGYTF
TRBV9 CASSVVGLAQETQYF
TRBV7-6 CASSRKPGGNTEAFF
TRBV11-3 CASSPGVMAEAFF
TRBV6-5 CASKRSFTDTQYF
TRBV25-1 CASSVTGVSEAFF
TRBV2 CASSVLAGGFEQYF
TRBV7-6 CASSRRPSGGTGELFF
TRBV5-1 CASSSRTGGNEKLFF
TRBV5-1 CASSSRTSGGRTDTQYF
TRBV18 CASSRPVGGGNTEAFF
TRBV27 CASSTLDGTGGDEQYF
TRBV18 CASSPSPGTINSPLHF
TRBV5-6 CASSLGGIAGGSGYEQYF
TRBV5-8 CASSFRNTEAFF
TRBV6-4 CASSSNRYTEAFF
TRBV7-9 CASSYTGPGDSPLHF
TRBV4-1 CASSHGTGTPYEQYF
TRBV5-1 CASSRDPGHSVQPQHF
TRBV5-6 CASSLGHQITEAFF
TRBV5-6 CASSFGVVGDTQYF
TRBV7-8 CASRRRGEDTQYF
TRBV18 CASSPSRGSNYGYTF
TRBV2 CASSPGQYNQPQHF
TRBV19 CASSIDRSGGGYGYTF
TRBV14 CASSQDPGLATEAFF
TRBV7-9 CASSLVLSRTDTQYF
TRBV5-4 CASSPDGGGTEAFF
TRBV5-1 CASSHDIGRDTQYF
TRBV29-1 CSVGLAGGVTGELFF
TRBV5-4 CASTWRGAASYEQYF
TRBV18 CASSPGMGSPLHF
TRBV7-9 CASSLEGLAGSSSYEQYF
TRBV6-1 CASSEGLYPTQYF
TRBV7-3 CASSPGGGVNNEQFF
TRBV19 CASSRGQAYEQYF
TRBV27 CASSLLAGAGNQPQHF
TRBV16 CASSPKGSSYNEQFF
TRBV6-6 CASSSSGGAEEQYF
TRBV5-1 CASSFGTGVNYGYTF
TRBV25-1 CASDAGPVNTEAFF
TRBV7-6 CASSLGLAGGYQETQYF
TRBV18 CASSQDQGETQYF
TRBV5-1 CASSSQGNTEAFF
TRBV10-2 CASQGSSAEQYF
TRBV19 CASSITLDRGIYNEQFF
TRBV7-2 CASSLGGGGAYEQYF